This is a list of T cell receptor beta chains from one sample in a study of Ad26.COV2.S vaccination and SARS-CoV-2 variants. TCRdb's table, derived via immunoSEQ multiplex PCR, lists solely in-frame clones and lacks some. The table lists about 410,000 clones, roughly nine tenths of them singletons, with roughly 3.5% in the top ten. The sequencing used peripheral blood, collected in a trial of Ad26.COV2.S vaccine versus placebo. The receptors shown here come from a person between 18 and 65 years old who received the Ad26.COV2.S COVID-19 vaccine or a placebo. Both conserved end residues are part of each CDR3. Part of the rows lack a size; the others show once, few, many or a class for expanded clones.

TRBV15,TRBJ2-1,-,CATSRGRGGYNEQFF
TRBV14,TRBJ2-7,-,CASSQIPGPRYEQYF
TRBV12-5,TRBJ1-1,few,CASGFKSSNTEAFF
TRBV3-1/TRBV3-2,TRBJ2-5,-,CASSPHEGQETQYF
TRBV11-3,TRBJ2-7,-,CASSLDFPGEQYF
TRBV7-9,TRBJ1-2,-,CASSPSQGREYGYTF
TRBV12-3/TRBV12-4,TRBJ2-7,once,CASRLNSDEQYF
TRBV7-8,TRBJ2-3,-,CASSAPTGSTDTQYF
TRBV19,TRBJ2-3,-,CASARSRTDTQYF
TRBV28,TRBJ2-4,-,CASREFAKNIQYF
TRBV5-1,TRBJ2-1,-,CASSHRQGTYNEQFF
TRBV4-1,TRBJ1-5,-,CASSPTINQPQHF
TRBV3-1/TRBV3-2,TRBJ2-1,-,CASSHLSLNEQFF
TRBV18,TRBJ1-1,-,CASSPPRSAGLLVTEAFF
TRBV7-9,TRBJ2-1,-,CASSPQFRDRGSNEQFF
TRBV19,TRBJ2-3,-,CASTQTTSLDTQYF
TRBV27,TRBJ2-2,few,CASSFSPGGAGELFF
TRBV27,TRBJ2-3,-,CASSNSGGAVNF
TRBV27,TRBJ2-7,-,CASSLSGTTEQYF
TRBV25-1,TRBJ1-4,-,CASSESGQYEKLFF
TRBV2,TRBJ1-2,once,CASNQGTAYSNYGYTF
TRBV5-6,TRBJ1-1,-,CASSSGGHQNTEAFF
TRBV2,TRBJ1-1,-,CASSSAIGTVTEAFF
TRBV12-5,TRBJ2-5,-,CASARDSQETQYF
TRBV12-3/TRBV12-4,TRBJ2-5,-,CASSLGWETQYF
TRBV6-1,TRBJ1-1,-,CASSEASSGRTEAFF
TRBV5-8,TRBJ2-1,-,CASSLVQGAPYNEQFF
TRBV15,TRBJ2-2,-,CATSRILGLAGGSSGELFF
TRBV6-1,TRBJ2-3,-,CASSDLGGAITDTQYF
TRBV7-9,TRBJ2-2,-,CASSLPGGAGTGELFF
TRBV7-9,TRBJ1-2,-,CASSLVGSNRGGYTF
TRBV5-1,TRBJ1-1,-,CASSSGLRTGEEAFF
TRBV25-1,TRBJ1-4,-,CASSLTGAINEKLFF
TRBV7-7,TRBJ2-2,-,CASSLSTGAETGELFF
TRBV3-1/TRBV3-2,TRBJ2-3,once,CASSRGGGPESTQYF
TRBV27,TRBJ2-7,-,CASSLSTRTGGYEQYF
TRBV4-3,TRBJ2-7,-,CASSQTRRGEQYF
TRBV11-3,TRBJ2-7,-,CASSWSAATEQYF
TRBV18,TRBJ2-1,-,CASSPLAFYNEQFF